Listed below are T cell receptor beta chains from one sample, sequenced in a study of blood T cell repertoires in COVID-19. TCRdb's copy holds only in-frame clones and misses some; the assay was immunoSEQ multiplex PCR. In the table there are approximately 200,000 clones, 70% to 90% of which are singletons. Sequenced input: peripheral blood. The source is a woman younger than 45 with acute or convalescent COVID-19. CDR3s include the opening cysteine and the closing phenylalanine or tryptophan. D genes are given only for firm matches. Size values are once, few and many counts, or a class for expanded clones, and some rows have none.

abundance: NA
j_gene: TRBJ2-1
len: 15
d_gene: NA
v_gene: TRBV4-2
CDR3nt: TGTGCCAGCAGCCAAGGGACTGGCACCTACAATGAGCAGTTCTTC
CDR3aa: CASSQGTGTYNEQFF

abundance: NA
j_gene: TRBJ2-1
len: 14
d_gene: TRBD2
v_gene: TRBV5-1
CDR3nt: TGCGCCAGCAGCTTGGGGACTAGCGACAATGAGCAGTTCTTC
CDR3aa: CASSLGTSDNEQFF

abundance: NA
j_gene: TRBJ2-1
len: 17
d_gene: TRBD2
v_gene: TRBV28
CDR3nt: TGTGCCAGCAGCCTCCTTCCACGGGCTAGCGGGAAAGGGAGGCAGTTCTTC
CDR3aa: CASSLLPRASGKGRQFF

abundance: NA
j_gene: TRBJ2-3
len: 16
d_gene: NA
v_gene: TRBV2
CDR3nt: TGTGCCAGCAGTGAGGGAACAGGGCGAGGCACAGATACGCAGTATTTT
CDR3aa: CASSEGTGRGTDTQYF

abundance: NA
j_gene: TRBJ2-7
len: 15
d_gene: TRBD2
v_gene: TRBV6-6
CDR3nt: TGTGCCAGCAGTGATGGACTAGCGGGCTCCTACGAGCAGTACTTC
CDR3aa: CASSDGLAGSYEQYF

abundance: NA
j_gene: TRBJ1-2
len: 17
d_gene: NA
v_gene: TRBV18
CDR3nt: TGTGCCAGCTCATTGATCCTAACGGGAGGCAGTTTTTATGGCTACACCTTC
CDR3aa: CASSLILTGGSFYGYTF

abundance: NA
j_gene: TRBJ2-1
len: 15
d_gene: TRBD1
v_gene: TRBV9
CDR3nt: TGTGCCAGCAGCCCCGACAGGGGTTCCTACAATGAGCAGTTCTTC
CDR3aa: CASSPDRGSYNEQFF

abundance: NA
j_gene: TRBJ2-7
len: 15
d_gene: NA
v_gene: TRBV14
CDR3nt: TGTGCCAGCAGCCAAGTGTATCTAGGCACCTACGAGCAGTACTTC
CDR3aa: CASSQVYLGTYEQYF

abundance: NA
j_gene: TRBJ1-2
len: 12
d_gene: NA
v_gene: TRBV20-1
CDR3nt: TGCAGTGCTAGTAGAGGGAGCTATGGCTACACCTTC
CDR3aa: CSASRGSYGYTF

abundance: NA
j_gene: TRBJ2-3
len: 16
d_gene: NA
v_gene: TRBV24-1
CDR3nt: TGTGCCACCAGTTCCCCCGGGGTTCACAAGACAGATACGCAGTATTTT
CDR3aa: CATSSPGVHKTDTQYF

abundance: NA
j_gene: TRBJ2-5
len: 13
d_gene: NA
v_gene: TRBV10-3
CDR3nt: TGTGCCCATAAACGGGGAAGAGGAGAGACCCAGTACTTC
CDR3aa: CAHKRGRGETQYF

abundance: NA
j_gene: TRBJ1-2
len: 15
d_gene: NA
v_gene: TRBV5-1
CDR3nt: TGCGCCAGCAGTACGCAAGCCGTAGCGGGCTATGGCTACACCTTC
CDR3aa: CASSTQAVAGYGYTF

abundance: NA
j_gene: TRBJ2-1
len: 15
d_gene: TRBD2
v_gene: TRBV5-1
CDR3nt: TGCGCCAGCAGCGAGACTAGCGGGGACTACAATGAGCAGTTCTTC
CDR3aa: CASSETSGDYNEQFF

abundance: NA
j_gene: TRBJ1-1
len: 11
d_gene: TRBD1
v_gene: TRBV10-2
CDR3nt: TGCGCCAGCAGGGCAGGGGGAACGGCTTTCTTT
CDR3aa: CASRAGGTAFF

abundance: NA
j_gene: TRBJ1-2
len: 12
d_gene: NA
v_gene: TRBV12-3/TRBV12-4
CDR3nt: TGTGCCAGCAGTCCTCTCGGCGGATCACCCACCTTC
CDR3aa: CASSPLGGSPTF

abundance: NA
j_gene: TRBJ1-1
len: 11
d_gene: NA
v_gene: TRBV6-6
CDR3nt: TGTGCCAGCAGCAACGCAGGCGAAGCTTTCTTT
CDR3aa: CASSNAGEAFF

abundance: NA
j_gene: TRBJ1-2
len: 11
d_gene: NA
v_gene: TRBV12-2
CDR3nt: TGTCGACCTGGGACAGGACAGGGCTACACCTTC
CDR3aa: CRPGTGQGYTF

abundance: NA
j_gene: TRBJ2-1
len: 12
d_gene: TRBD2
v_gene: TRBV11-2
CDR3nt: TGTGCCAGCGAGACTAGCCTCAATGAGCAGTTCTTC
CDR3aa: CASETSLNEQFF

abundance: NA
j_gene: TRBJ2-3
len: 15
d_gene: TRBD2
v_gene: TRBV7-6
CDR3nt: TGTGCCAGCAGCGGTAAAGCGGGAGGCACAGATACGCAGTATTTT
CDR3aa: CASSGKAGGTDTQYF

abundance: NA
j_gene: TRBJ2-5
len: 14
d_gene: TRBD1
v_gene: TRBV10-3
CDR3nt: TGTGCCGTAAGGACAGGGACAGGGAGGGAGACCCAGTACTTC
CDR3aa: CAVRTGTGRETQYF

abundance: NA
j_gene: TRBJ1-4
len: 15
d_gene: NA
v_gene: TRBV5-1
CDR3nt: TGCGCCAGCAGCTTGGGAGGGAGGGCTCATGAAAAACTGTTTTTT
CDR3aa: CASSLGGRAHEKLFF

abundance: NA
j_gene: TRBJ2-3
len: 16
d_gene: TRBD2
v_gene: TRBV19
CDR3nt: TGTGCCAGTAGTCCCTTAGCGGGAGGGAACACAGATACGCAGTATTTT
CDR3aa: CASSPLAGGNTDTQYF

abundance: once
j_gene: TRBJ1-1
len: 12
d_gene: NA
v_gene: TRBV29-1
CDR3nt: TGCAGCACTTCTTCTCAGGCGTATGAAGCTTTCTTT
CDR3aa: CSTSSQAYEAFF

abundance: NA
j_gene: TRBJ2-2
len: 14
d_gene: TRBD2
v_gene: TRBV5-1
CDR3nt: TGCGCCAGCAGCGGGACTACTCTCACCGGGGAGCTGTTTTTT
CDR3aa: CASSGTTLTGELFF